A single sample is the source of the 21 T cell receptor beta chains below, sequenced in a study of CD8+ T cells in alopecia areata. The sequencing template was cDNA reverse transcribed from extracted RNA. TCRdb's table, derived via immunoSEQ multiplex PCR, lists solely in-frame clones and lacks some. Among about 270,000 clones listed, 60% were seen once. Treatment defined: oral pan-JAK inhibitor, 5-10 mg twice daily. The sequencing used CD4+ T cells sorted from blood, collected at week 52, from a patient treated with tofacitinib. The receptors here all came from a human donor with alopecia areata.

The rearrangement links TRBV5-1 to TRBJ2-3; D is possibly TRBD2 (7 bases). Germline values: CDR1 SGHRS, CDR2 YFSETQ. Trimming stripped 5 bases from V and 1 base from J, with 14 bases between. CDR3 length: 15 residues. CDR3: CASRQAGAGTDTQYF. CDR3 bases: TGCGCCAGCAGGCAGGCGGGGGCCGGCACAGATACGCAGTATTTT.

This clone appeared a few times. This sequence joins TRBV4-1 and TRBJ2-2; TRBD1 might be the D (5 bases). The CDR3 totals 15 residues. Trimming removed 4 bases from V and 0 bases from J, with 9 bases in between. Germline CDR1 MGHRA, CDR2 YSYEKL. This chain's CDR3 is CASSPGAANTGELFF. The CDR3 DNA reads as TGCGCCAGCAGCCCTGGGGCAGCGAACACCGGGGAGCTGTTTTTT.

This sequence joins TRBV6-6 and TRBJ2-2, with D possibly matching TRBD1 (5 bases). V lost 8 bases to trimming and J lost 6 bases, with 19 bases between them. From germline, CDR1 is MNHNY and CDR2 SVGAGI (reference sequence). The CDR3 consists of 15 residues. The CDR3 loop reads CASSPTVPGSGELFF. CDR3 nucleotides: TGTGCCAGCTCTCCCACAGTACCAGGGTCCGGGGAGCTGTTTTTT.

This chain links TRBV6-1 with TRBJ2-5, with D hard to call. Germline V lookup: CDR1 MNHNS, CDR2 SASEGT. The CDR3 has 14 residues. V lost 1 base and J lost 2, with 8 bases in between. The CDR3 DNA reads as TGTGCCAGCAGTGAAGGGATATGGCAAGAGACCCAGTACTTC. Its protein product is CASSEGIWQETQYF.

This clone was found a few times. At one end, the junction sequence differs from germline, possibly due to a read error. The rearrangement links TRBV7-7 to TRBJ1-3; 7 nucleotides match TRBD1. Germline loops: CDR1 SSHAT, CDR2 FNYEAQ (reference sequence). CDR3 length: 17 residues. CDR3 nucleotide sequence: TGTGCTAGCAGCGGAAGGGACAGCGATAACTCCGGAAACACCATATATTTT. Residues: CASSGRDSDNSGNTIYF.

This clone was detected a few times. The sample has other DNA sequences that encode this CDR3 too. The V and J genes are TRBV5-1 and TRBJ2-5; D may be TRBD1 (5 bases). The CDR3 extends over 14 amino acids. The V gene lost 0 bases and the J gene lost 1 base, with 7 bases spanning the gap. Germline CDR1 is SGHRS and CDR2 is YFSETQ. As DNA, the CDR3 is TGCGCCAGCAGCTTGGGTCAGGGCCAAGAGACCCAGTACTTC. Translation gives CASSLGQGQETQYF.

This clone appeared a single time. The chain employs TRBV30 and TRBJ1-1; 8 positions agree with TRBD1. The CDR3 length is 13 residues. V shed 2 bases, J shed 4 bases, and the junction held 3 bases outside the gene matches. CDR1 is GTSNPN and CDR2 is SVGIG in the germline V gene (reference sequence). The DNA of the CDR3 is TGTGCCTGGAGTATAGACAGGGGCACTGAAGCTTTCTTT. Its protein product is CAWSIDRGTEAFF.

The chain couples TRBV25-1 to TRBJ2-7; the match to TRBD1 covers 10 bases. The V segment lost 7 bases and the J segment 2 bases; nucleotides outside the gene matches: 2. Germline V gives CDR1 MGHDK, CDR2 SYGVNS. This CDR3 has 13 amino acids. The CDR3, as DNA: TGTGCCAGCACTGACAGGGGGCCCTACGAGCAGTACTTC. Encoded protein: CASTDRGPYEQYF.

The table lists this clone with a few counts. This chain uses TRBV5-5 with TRBJ1-6; D might be TRBD1 (5 bases). Germline lookup yields CDR1 SGHKS and CDR2 YYEKEE (reference sequence). Trimming took off 0 bases at V and 9 bases at J, with 16 bases between the two ends. The CDR3 sequence is 16 residues long. The CDR3 DNA follows: TGTGCCAGCAGCTTGGATTCAGGGAATATGGGTTCACCCCTCCACTTT. Its protein product is CASSLDSGNMGSPLHF.

The chain employs TRBV30 and TRBJ1-5, with a tentative D call TRBD1 (6 bases). Germline V CDR1 and CDR2: GTSNPN, SVGIG (reference sequence). V lost 3 bases and J 9 bases, leaving 18 bases between the germline ends. The CDR3 extends over 14 amino acids. The CDR3: CAWSASGGARPQHF. The DNA of the CDR3 is TGTGCCTGGAGCGCCTCGGGGGGCGCTCGGCCCCAGCATTTT. The full variable domain, rest sourced from reference TRBV30 and TRBJ1-5, is SQTIHQWPATLVQPVGSPLSLECTVEGTSNPNLYWYRQAAGRGLQLLFYSVGIGQISSEVPQNLSASRPQDRQFILSSKKLLLSDSGFYLCAWSASGGARPQHFGDGTRLSIL.

The J gene is TRBJ2-5, the V gene TRBV4-3; tentatively, D is TRBD1 (5 bases). V gave up 0 bases and J gave up 4 bases, with 9 bases separating them. CDR3 length: 14 residues. Germline CDR1 and CDR2: LGHNA and YSLEER. CDR3 bases: TGCGCCAGCAGCCAAGATGTCAGGGTAGAGACCCAGTACTTC. It translates to CASSQDVRVETQYF.

The gene calls are TRBV5-1 and TRBJ2-7; D gene ambiguous. The CDR3 contains 14 residues. Trimming stripped 0 bases from V and 3 bases from J, with 10 bases between. Germline lookup yields CDR1 SGHRS and CDR2 YFSETQ. The DNA for the CDR3 is TGCGCCAGCAGCTTGGGGCAGAACTTCTACGAGCAGTACTTC. Amino acids: CASSLGQNFYEQYF.

Details on this clone: This CDR3 is also generated by other DNA sequences in the sample. The chain recombines TRBV5-1 with TRBJ2-5, with D possibly TRBD2 on 5 matching bases. From germline, CDR1 is SGHRS and CDR2 YFSETQ. The CDR3 has 13 amino acids. The V gene lost 0 bases and the J gene lost 4 bases, with 7 bases spanning the gap. CDR3 nucleotides: TGCGCCAGCAGCTTGGGAGGGCGAGAGACCCAGTACTTC. It encodes CASSLGGRETQYF.

As DNA, the CDR3 is TGTGCCTGGAGTGTACTGGCGGGGGGCCCTACGGAGACCCAGTACTTC. This encodes CAWSVLAGGPTETQYF. This rearrangement joins TRBV30 to TRBJ2-5; TRBD2 matches at 8 bases. CDR1 and CDR2 from the germline V gene are GTSNPN and SVGIG (reference sequence). CDR3 size: 16 residues. With 0 bases clipped from V and 5 bases from J, the junction kept 11 bases outside the gene matches.

The V and J genes are TRBV29-1 and TRBJ2-5, with D maybe TRBD1 (6 bases). CDR3 size: 11 residues. V was pared by 6 bases and J by 3 bases, with 8 bases between. CDR1 SQVTM and CDR2 ANQGSEA come from the germline V gene. The CDR3 region has the DNA TGCAGCGTGGGGGCGGAAGAGACCCAGTACTTC. This codes for CSVGAEETQYF.

The chain uses TRBV7-9 and TRBJ1-1; the D is unclear. Germline CDR1 is SEHNR and CDR2 is FQNEAQ (reference sequence). V dropped 3 bases and J dropped 4 bases, with 6 bases sitting between them. The CDR3 is 12 residues long. The CDR3 DNA sequence: TGTGCCAGCAGCTTCCGGGTCACTGAAGCTTTCTTT. This codes for CASSFRVTEAFF.

Concerning this clone: Other nucleotide sequences from this sample produce the same CDR3. The chain is built from TRBV30 and TRBJ2-3; TRBD2 agrees at 11 bases. V gave up 3 bases and J gave up 5 bases; unmatched junction bases: 7. Germline V lookup: CDR1 GTSNPN, CDR2 SVGIG (reference sequence). The CDR3 consists of 15 residues. The CDR3 bases are TGTGCCTGGAGCCGGCTAGCGGGGGGACTAGATACGCAGTATTTT. It is translated as CAWSRLAGGLDTQYF.

The chain couples TRBV4-1 to TRBJ2-1; TRBD1 agrees at 10 bases. CDR1 and CDR2 from the germline V gene are MGHRA and YSYEKL. Trimming at V came to 3 bases and at J to 7 bases, leaving 12 bases not matched to a gene. The CDR3 contains 17 residues. The CDR3 loop is CASSHVIRDRGGNEQFF. The CDR3 nucleotides are TGCGCCAGCAGCCACGTTATCCGGGACAGGGGCGGAAATGAGCAGTTCTTC.

This clone was picked up a small number of times. The chain links TRBV5-4 to TRBJ2-7, with no clear D. The CDR3 sequence is 15 residues long. Trimming removed 1 base from V and 1 base from J, with 12 bases in between. Germline CDR1 SGHNT, CDR2 YYREEE (reference sequence). In DNA form, the CDR3 reads TGTGCCAGCAGCTTGACCAGCAATCCTTCCTACGAGCAGTACTTC. This codes for CASSLTSNPSYEQYF.

The chain joins TRBV29-1 to TRBJ2-7; TRBD2 agrees at 8 bases. Germline trimming cut 0 bases from V and 3 bases from J; bases unmatched to any gene: 4. Germline lookup yields CDR1 SQVTM and CDR2 ANQGSEA. CDR3 length: 14 residues. The CDR3 here is CSVEDGGGNYEQYF. In DNA form, the CDR3 reads TGCAGCGTTGAAGACGGCGGGGGGAACTACGAGCAGTACTTC.

The rearrangement joins TRBV30 to TRBJ2-3, with TRBD1 matching over 8 bases. The germline CDR1 and CDR2 sequences are GTSNPN and SVGIG (reference sequence). The CDR3 sequence is 14 residues long. V shed 4 bases and J 4 bases; nucleotides not matched to a gene: 7. CDR3 coding DNA: TGTGCCTGGACGGGACAGGTTCTTTCAGATACGCAGTATTTT. Amino acid sequence: CAWTGQVLSDTQYF.